This T cell receptor (beta chain) emerged from a study of T cell changes during pregnancy in multiple sclerosis. Using immunoSEQ multiplex PCR, the repertoire was profiled, and TCRdb retains in-frame clones only, with some absent. The repertoire holds some 100,000 clones, with 90% to 95% as singletons. CDR3 length equals 16 residues. Germline CDR1 SGHAT, CDR2 FQNNGV. V was clipped by 2 bases and J by 8 bases, with 18 bases between them. Here the sequenced sample was peripheral blood, taken in the second trimester of pregnancy. This clonotype was sampled from a female donor with multiple sclerosis, enrolled in a pregnancy study. The chain couples TRBV11-2 to TRBJ2-2, with D unclear. DNA for the CDR3: TGTGCCAGCAGCTTACGGTCCGCAGGCCGTTCTGGGGAGCTGTTTTTT. Protein: CASSLRSAGRSGELFF.